This TCR beta chain was retrieved from a study of blood T cell repertoires in COVID-19. Germline CDR1 SGHNT, CDR2 YENEEA. The CDR3 sequence is 14 residues long. V gave up 5 bases and J gave up 2 bases, with 12 bases separating them. Original data processing: Scientists estimated how many nucleated cells there were by amplifying reference gene primers. The data were produced by immunoSEQ multiplex PCR, yet TCRdb's version contains in-frame clones alone and is incomplete. V, J and clone size were drawn from that table, and D and trimming were deduced from the DNA. Among around 220,000 clones listed, 90% to 95% were seen once. Participant-reported clinical history was the basis for cohort assignment. For recovered donors of Cohort 3, there were two negative PCRs, clearance, or symptom resolution.

This TCR was recovered from a woman in her late teens or twenties who had recovered from COVID-19. The sequenced material came from PBMCs or T cells enriched from blood (not recorded which). This chain connects TRBV11-3 to TRBJ2-5; D ambiguous. The CDR3 sequence: CASSPRDGQETQYF. CDR3 DNA: TGTGCCAGCAGCCCCCGAGACGGGCAAGAGACCCAGTACTTC.